A few counts support the clone carrying this T cell receptor (beta chain). Its antigen is unidentified. These data belong to a study of CD8+ T cells in alopecia areata. Whole-study context: Treated patients were given oral tofacitinib, which was dosed at 5 to 10 mg twice daily. The tofacitinib course ran for 6 to 18 months and was followed by 6 months off drug.

The CDR3 spans 12 residues. V was pared by 2 bases and J by 8 bases, with 1 base of the junction left unmatched. In germline, CDR1 is MDHEN, CDR2 SYDVKM. Isolated RNA was reverse transcribed into cDNA used as the sequencing template. Using immunoSEQ multiplex PCR, the repertoire was profiled, and TCRdb retains in-frame clones only, with some absent. The table lists about 91,000 clones, roughly 47% of them singletons. Study-level results: Lesional tissue from the scalp (especially in alopecia totalis/universalis) showed higher clonality than normal scalp.

Sequencing was done on a sample of CD4+ T cells sorted from blood. The clonotype was recovered from a human donor with alopecia areata. The rearrangement joins TRBV28 to TRBJ1-1, with 8 bases fitting TRBD1. The CDR3 loop reads CASSLRDREAFF. DNA for the CDR3: TGTGCCAGCAGTTTACGGGACAGGGAAGCTTTCTTT.